This T cell receptor beta chain emerged from a study of cytomegalovirus exposure and HLA in healthy donors. TCRdb's copy holds only in-frame clones and misses some; the assay was immunoSEQ multiplex PCR. The sample has about 330,000 clones; 86% are singletons. This TCR derives from a woman between 18 and 30 years old in good health and CMV-seronegative. Material: PBMCs.

The CDR3 DNA is TGCGCCAGCAGCCAAGGCACAGGGGGCGGGGGGACTGAAGCTTTCTTT. Amino acid sequence: CASSQGTGGGGTEAFF. This rearrangement joins TRBV4-1 to TRBJ1-1; 9 nucleotides match TRBD1. CDR3 length equals 16 residues. The V segment lost 1 base and the J segment 5 bases; nucleotides outside the gene matches: 8. Germline CDR1 and CDR2: MGHRA and YSYEKL.